The 13 T cell receptor beta chains below all came from one sample that was sequenced in a study of shared clonotypes between healthy human individuals. The protocol was immunoSEQ multiplex PCR, while the TCRdb copy is restricted to in-frame clones and leaves out a portion. The sample carries hundreds of thousands of clones, around 67% recorded once. The sample was memory CD4+ T cells sorted from blood. The subset was: CD45RA-negative fraction. The source of these receptors is a woman between 25 and 40 years old in good health.

The chain is built from TRBV7-9 and TRBJ1-2; possibly TRBD1 for D (6 bases). The germline V gene encodes CDR1 SEHNR and CDR2 FQNEAQ (reference sequence). Trimming removed 5 bases from V and 8 bases from J, with 24 bases in between. The CDR3 extends over 16 amino acids. CDR3 sequence: CASSPHSSGAGEGYTF. Here the CDR3 DNA reads TGTGCCAGCAGCCCCCACTCTTCAGGGGCGGGGGAGGGCTACACCTTC.

The rearrangement uses TRBV7-3 and TRBJ2-3; D perhaps matches TRBD2 (6 bases). The V gene lost 3 bases and the J gene lost 6 bases, with 16 bases spanning the gap. CDR1 and CDR2 (germline): SGHTA, FQGTGA. This CDR3 comprises 15 residues. This chain's CDR3 is CASSLTGPGGDTQYF. The CDR3 coding sequence is TGTGCCAGCAGCTTGACGGGGCCTGGAGGGGATACGCAGTATTTT.

The rearrangement links TRBV5-1 to TRBJ2-3, with D possibly matching TRBD1 (5 bases). The CDR3 is 17 amino acids. Germline V gene data show CDR1 as SGHRS and CDR2 as YFSETQ. Trimming left V 0 bases short and J 0 bases short, with 14 bases between. Here the CDR3 reads CASSLALVGASTDTQYF. In DNA form, the CDR3 reads TGCGCCAGCAGCTTGGCCTTGGTTGGGGCTAGCACAGATACGCAGTATTTT.

The V call is TRBV7-6, the J call TRBJ2-5; 7 bases are shared with TRBD2. Germline values: CDR1 SGHVS, CDR2 FNYEAQ. The CDR3 has 17 residues. Trimming took 5 bases from V and 7 from J; bases not matched to a gene: 19. The CDR3 spells CASSLRASGTTRGTQYF. The CDR3 region has the DNA TGTGCCAGCAGCCTCCGCGCCTCTGGGACTACAAGAGGGACCCAGTACTTC.

This clone has more than one count but fewer than ten. This chain links TRBV30 with TRBJ2-5; D is perhaps TRBD1 (6 bases). Germline V gives CDR1 GTSNPN, CDR2 SVGIG (reference sequence). The V and J ends lost 8 bases and 1 base respectively, with 14 bases between them. CDR3 length equals 13 residues. CDR3 residues: CAVKTGFQETQYF. The CDR3 DNA sequence: TGTGCCGTCAAGACAGGATTCCAAGAGACCCAGTACTTC.

In this sample, this clone turned up a few times. The V and J genes are TRBV2 and TRBJ2-1; D unclear. CDR3 length: 11 residues. With 7 bases removed from V and 6 bases from J, the gap between germline ends came to 7 bases. Germline V gives CDR1 SNHLY, CDR2 FYNNEI. CDR3 loop: CASTRFNEQFF. The CDR3 DNA reads TGTGCCAGCACACGGTTCAATGAGCAGTTCTTC.

The V gene is TRBV30, the J gene TRBJ1-1, with D uncertain. Trimming removed 2 bases from V and 1 base from J, with 14 bases in between. This CDR3 has 15 residues. Germline V gives CDR1 GTSNPN, CDR2 SVGIG (reference sequence). Written as DNA, the CDR3 is TGTGCCTGGAGTCCCCTCCTAAGAGGGAACACTGAAGCTTTCTTT. Translated, it gives CAWSPLLRGNTEAFF.

This clone was observed once. The chain combines TRBV6-6 with TRBJ2-1; the D gene is possibly TRBD1 (5 bases). The CDR3 runs to 14 residues. Trimming cost V 7 bases and J 2 bases, with 12 bases left between them. The germline V gene has CDR1 MNHNY and CDR2 SVGAGI (reference sequence). CDR3 residues: CASTTDSAYNEQFF. CDR3 nucleotides: TGTGCCAGCACTACCGACAGTGCCTACAATGAGCAGTTCTTC.

This chain connects TRBV11-2 to TRBJ1-6; D gene ambiguous. CDR1 SGHAT and CDR2 FQNNGV come from the germline V gene. This CDR3 contains 13 residues. V was pared by 1 base and J by 5 bases, with 3 bases between. The CDR3 region has the DNA TGTGCCAGCAGCTTAGGGAATAATTCACCCCTCCACTTT. This sequence encodes CASSLGNNSPLHF.

This clone was detected only a few times. Other DNA sequences from this sample encode an identical CDR3 as well. The chain links TRBV11-2 to TRBJ2-1; 8 nucleotides line up with TRBD1. Germline loops: CDR1 SGHAT, CDR2 FQNNGV. Unmatched junction bases numbered 7, after V lost 0 bases and J lost 3 bases. The CDR3 loop spans 17 amino acids. DNA of the CDR3: TGTGCCAGCAGCTTAGATGGTGGTACAGGGGGCTACAATGAGCAGTTCTTC. This gives the protein CASSLDGGTGGYNEQFF. The full variable domain, completed using reference TRBV11-2 and TRBJ2-1, is EAGVAQSPRYKIIEKRQSVAFWCNPISGHATLYWYQQILGQGPKLLIQFQNNGVVDDSQLPKDRFSAERLKGVDSTLKIQPAKLEDSAVYLCASSLDGGTGGYNEQFFGPGTRLTVL.

This clone turned up a few times. The chain combines TRBV6-1 with TRBJ2-7; D not resolved. Germline CDR1 reads MNHNS; CDR2 reads SASEGT. The ends were cut back, 5 bases at V and 0 bases at J, with 11 bases in the middle. CDR3 length: 14 residues. The CDR3 DNA follows: TGTGCCAGCAGTACCACGGGTAACTCCTACGAGCAGTACTTC. This encodes CASSTTGNSYEQYF.

To note about this clone: A much larger clone lies one base from this, so it may be a read error. V usage is TRBV7-2 and J usage is TRBJ2-7, with 7 bases identical to TRBD2. From germline, CDR1 is SGHTA and CDR2 FQGNSA. This CDR3 comprises 14 residues. The V segment lost 7 bases and the J segment 0 bases; nucleotides outside the gene matches: 6. CDR3: CASTSQRDSYEQYF. CDR3 sequence (DNA): TGTGCCAGCACCTCCCAGCGGGACTCCTACGAGCAGTACTTC.

The chain is built from TRBV27 and TRBJ1-1; D might be TRBD1 (6 bases). The V and J ends lost 4 bases and 1 base respectively, with 13 bases between them. This CDR3 has 15 residues. Germline CDR1 MNHEY, CDR2 SMNVEV (reference sequence). CDR3 nucleotide sequence: TGTGCCAGCAGTTGGGGGGCAGGAGGGAACACTGAAGCTTTCTTT. Amino acids: CASSWGAGGNTEAFF.